The 5 T cell receptor beta chains given below trace back to one sample, sequenced in a study of blood T cell repertoires in COVID-19. Only in-frame clones appear in the TCRdb table, and some are missing; sequencing was by immunoSEQ multiplex PCR. The data show fewer than 450,000 clones, 70% to 90% seen once. Sequenced input: PBMCs or T cells enriched from blood (not recorded which). These receptors originate from a young woman who had recovered from COVID-19.

The J gene is TRBJ2-7, the V gene TRBV20-1; TRBD1 aligns across 7 bases. This CDR3 is built from 12 residues. Per germline, CDR1 DFQATT and CDR2 SNEGSKA (reference sequence). With 3 bases clipped from V and 5 bases from J, the junction kept 4 bases outside the gene matches. As DNA, the CDR3 is TGCAGTGCTAGTGTAGGGGGCCACGAGCAGTACTTC. It translates to CSASVGGHEQYF.

Only one count was recorded for this clone. This chain joins TRBV30 and TRBJ1-2; 7 bases are shared with TRBD1. Germline trimming cut 3 bases from V and 0 bases from J; bases unmatched to any gene: 10. The CDR3 totals 16 residues. Germline V CDR1 and CDR2: GTSNPN, SVGIG (reference sequence). CDR3 nucleotides: TGTGCCTGGAGGACAGGGCTCCCTACCCCTAACTATGGCTACACCTTC. It encodes CAWRTGLPTPNYGYTF.

The chain couples TRBV21-1 to TRBJ1-6; TRBD1 was called by the table and not checked on the DNA. TRBV21-1 is tagged as a pseudogene. This CDR3 has 13 residues. The CDR3 reads CASSIYRGLALHF. For the CDR3, the DNA is TGTGCCAGCAGCATATACAGGGGGCTTGCCCTCCACTTT.

This chain links TRBV7-2 with TRBJ1-3, with TRBD1 identical over 11 bases. The CDR3 spans 15 residues. Germline trimming cut 4 bases from V and 4 bases from J; bases unmatched to any gene: 3. Germline-derived CDR1 and CDR2 are SGHTA and FQGNSA. The DNA of the CDR3 is TGTGCCAGCAGCTGGACAGGGGGCAGAGGAAACACCATATATTTT. Its translation is CASSWTGGRGNTIYF.

This chain joins TRBV30 and TRBJ2-7, with unresolved D. Germline values: CDR1 GTSNPN, CDR2 SVGIG (reference sequence). The CDR3 is 12 amino acids. The V gene lost 1 base and the J gene lost 4 bases, with 8 bases spanning the gap. CDR3 region: CAWSAGWYEQYF. DNA for the CDR3: TGTGCCTGGAGTGCCGGTTGGTACGAGCAGTACTTC.